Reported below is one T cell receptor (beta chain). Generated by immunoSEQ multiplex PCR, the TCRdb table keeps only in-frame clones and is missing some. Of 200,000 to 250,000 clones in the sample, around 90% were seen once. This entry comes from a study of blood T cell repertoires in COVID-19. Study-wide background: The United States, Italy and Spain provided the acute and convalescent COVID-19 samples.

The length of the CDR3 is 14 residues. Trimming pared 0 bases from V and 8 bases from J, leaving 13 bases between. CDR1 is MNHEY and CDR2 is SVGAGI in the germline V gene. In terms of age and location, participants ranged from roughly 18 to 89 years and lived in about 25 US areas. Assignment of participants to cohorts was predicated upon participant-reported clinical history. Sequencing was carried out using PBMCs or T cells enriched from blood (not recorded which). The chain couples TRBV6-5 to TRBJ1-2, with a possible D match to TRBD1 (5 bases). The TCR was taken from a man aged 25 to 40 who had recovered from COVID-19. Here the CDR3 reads CASSYSYQGQGYTF. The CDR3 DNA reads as TGTGCCAGCAGTTACTCCTACCAGGGTCAAGGCTACACCTTC.